This is a list of T cell receptor beta chains from one sample in a study of post-analysis software for immune sequencing data. Using its own MiXCR run on the PCR reads, TCRdb lists one record per CDR3 protein. Of roughly 400,000 distinct CDR3 sequences detected, 39% appear once; the ten largest clones hold 6.5% to 8%. Specimen: blood. Receptor source: a girl between 2 and 10 years old with multiple sclerosis. CDR3s include the opening cysteine and the closing phenylalanine or tryptophan. The D gene is left open where the match is weak. A clone size is listed for some rows: how often the clone was seen (once, few, many), or a class if it is expanded.

>13|NA|TRBV7-2|NA|TRBJ1-2
CASSPHDSYGYTF
TGTGCCAGCAGCCCACACGACTCTTATGGCTACACCTTC
>16|NA|TRBV9|NA|TRBJ1-6
CASSDQQGESSSPLHF
TGTGCCAGCAGCGACCAACAGGGTGAGAGTTCATCACCCCTCCACTTT
>17|once|TRBV11-2|NA|TRBJ2-7
CASSLDAGQGFSYEQYF
TGTGCCAGCAGCCTAGATGCAGGGCAGGGGTTCTCCTACGAGCAGTACTTC
>13|few|TRBV6-5|NA|TRBJ1-2
CASRLQGSRGYTF
TGTGCCAGCAGGCTACAGGGCTCTCGTGGCTACACCTTC
>14|once|TRBV29-1|NA|TRBJ2-7
CSVHKGGATGEQYF
TGCAGCGTCCACAAGGGGGGCGCAACAGGAGAGCAGTACTTC
>10|NA|TRBV20-1|NA|TRBJ2-1
CSASRNEQFF
TGCAGTGCTAGTCGCAATGAGCAGTTCTTC
>15|NA|TRBV18|TRBD1|TRBJ2-7
CASSPRDRTSYEQYF
TGTGCCAGCTCACCCCGGGACAGGACCTCCTACGAGCAGTACTTC
>14|NA|TRBV4-2|NA|TRBJ1-2
CASSPTLNQRGYTF
TGTGCCAGCAGTCCCACCCTCAATCAGCGGGGCTACACCTTC
>14|few|TRBV20-1|NA|TRBJ1-6
CSHGSRGANSPLHF
TGCAGTCACGGGTCTCGCGGAGCTAATTCACCCCTCCACTTT
>19|NA|TRBV12-3/TRBV12-4|TRBD1|TRBJ1-2
CASSLVTRGVRTGNYGYTF
TGTGCCAGCAGTTTAGTCACCCGGGGTGTCCGGACAGGGAACTATGGCTACACCTTC
>15|many|TRBV5-6|NA|TRBJ2-6
CASSFGFSGANVLTF
TGTGCCAGCAGCTTCGGATTCTCTGGGGCCAACGTCCTGACTTTC
>15|NA|TRBV5-1|NA|TRBJ1-2
CASSPGYRPNYGYTF
TGCGCCAGCAGCCCGGGCTACAGGCCGAACTATGGCTACACCTTC
>14|NA|TRBV12-3/TRBV12-4|NA|TRBJ2-5
CASTTGGLAKTQYF
TGTGCCAGCACCACCGGGGGTCTAGCGAAGACCCAGTACTTC
>16|NA|TRBV7-2|NA|TRBJ2-3
CASSFSRTGRADTQYF
TGTGCCAGCAGCTTTTCCCGGACAGGGAGGGCAGATACGCAGTATTTT
>14|NA|TRBV10-3|NA|TRBJ2-3
CAISVADGGDTQYF
TGTGCCATCAGTGTCGCAGATGGGGGGGATACGCAGTATTTT
>14|NA|TRBV5-1|NA|TRBJ1-1
CASKSSRVDTEAFF
TGCGCCAGCAAATCGAGCAGGGTAGACACTGAAGCTTTCTTT
>13|few|TRBV4-2|NA|TRBJ1-1
CASSQDKRTEAFF
TGTGCCAGCAGCCAAGACAAGAGGACTGAAGCTTTCTTT
>15|NA|TRBV7-2|TRBD2|TRBJ2-3
CASSAQAGGSDTQYF
TGTGCCAGCAGCGCCCAAGCGGGGGGTTCAGATACGCAGTATTTT
>13|NA|TRBV15|NA|TRBJ1-4
CATSLGGGFELFF
TGTGCCACCTCCTTGGGTGGGGGCTTTGAACTGTTTTTT
>15|NA|TRBV5-1|NA|TRBJ1-2
CASSFGRPTNYGYTF
TGCGCCAGCAGCTTCGGACGCCCGACCAACTATGGCTACACCTTC
>14|NA|TRBV4-1|NA|TRBJ2-7
CASSQNGPNYEQYF
TGCGCCAGCAGCCAAAACGGACCCAACTACGAGCAGTACTTC
>14|few|TRBV10-3|NA|TRBJ2-1
CAISGDQAYNEQFF
TGTGCCATCTCTGGGGACCAAGCCTACAATGAGCAGTTCTTC
>14|NA|TRBV5-1|NA|TRBJ1-1
CASSQWTVNTEAFF
TGCGCCAGCAGCCAATGGACAGTGAACACTGAAGCTTTCTTT
>13|NA|TRBV10-3|NA|TRBJ1-2
CAIREDGLRGYTF
TGTGCCATCAGGGAAGACGGGCTGCGTGGCTACACCTTC
>13|NA|TRBV20-1|NA|TRBJ1-1
CSARRAGATEAFF
TGCAGTGCTAGACGTGCAGGGGCTACTGAAGCTTTCTTT
>15|NA|TRBV9|NA|TRBJ1-5
CASSFHGIANQPQHF
TGTGCCAGCAGCTTCCACGGGATTGCCAATCAGCCCCAGCATTTT
>15|NA|TRBV28|TRBD1|TRBJ2-7
CASSLVPGQSYEQYF
TGTGCCAGCAGTTTGGTTCCGGGACAGAGTTACGAGCAGTACTTC
>13|few|TRBV7-3|NA|TRBJ1-4
CASSSMRGEKLFF
TGTGCCAGCAGCTCCATGAGGGGAGAAAAACTGTTTTTT
>14|NA|TRBV29-1|NA|TRBJ2-5
CSVEQGSFVSAQYF
TGCAGCGTTGAGCAGGGCAGTTTCGTTTCGGCCCAGTACTTC
>16|NA|TRBV18|TRBD2|TRBJ2-7
CASSPLERGGRHEQYF
TGTGCCAGCTCACCACTAGAGCGGGGGGGCCGCCACGAGCAGTACTTC
>14|few|TRBV7-9|TRBD1|TRBJ2-7
CASSPPGQGYEQYF
TGTGCCAGCAGCCCCCCGGGACAGGGCTACGAGCAGTACTTC
>16|NA|TRBV20-1|TRBD1|TRBJ2-7
CSALLPRGIRNYEQYF
TGCAGTGCCCTACTCCCCAGGGGGATTAGAAACTACGAGCAGTACTTC
>16|NA|TRBV28|TRBD2|TRBJ2-4
CASGLIVAGMGDIQYF
TGTGCCAGCGGTTTAATTGTAGCGGGGATGGGAGACATTCAGTACTTC
>13|few|TRBV11-2|NA|TRBJ2-3
CASRVLGPHTQYF
TGTGCCAGCAGAGTACTAGGCCCACATACGCAGTATTTT
>15|few|TRBV4-3|NA|TRBJ2-3
CASSQVRYPTDTQYF
TGCGCCAGCAGCCAAGTCAGGTACCCTACAGATACGCAGTATTTT
>13|NA|TRBV6-6|TRBD1|TRBJ2-2
CASNNRGAGELFF
TGTGCCAGCAACAACAGGGGAGCCGGGGAGCTGTTTTTT
>15|NA|TRBV6-6|NA|TRBJ2-2
CASTWDPRSPGELFF
TGTGCCAGCACATGGGACCCACGGTCCCCCGGGGAGCTGTTTTTT
>17|NA|TRBV7-9|TRBD1|TRBJ1-5
CASSSYRGGNSNQPQHF
TGTGCCAGCAGCTCTTACAGGGGCGGTAATAGCAATCAGCCCCAGCATTTT
>15|NA|TRBV24-1|TRBD1|TRBJ2-7
CATSMGGTGYNEQYF
TGTGCCACCAGTATGGGAGGGACAGGGTACAACGAGCAGTACTTC
>15|few|TRBV29-1|NA|TRBJ2-3
CSVEDLRQSTDTQYF
TGCAGCGTTGAAGATCTCCGACAAAGCACAGATACGCAGTATTTT
>14|NA|TRBV28|TRBD1|TRBJ2-7
CASSSRGHSGEQYF
TGTGCCAGCAGCAGTAGGGGGCATTCAGGAGAGCAGTACTTC